Listed below are T cell receptor beta chains from one sample, sequenced in a study of blood T cell repertoires in COVID-19. Only in-frame clones appear in the TCRdb table, and some are missing; sequencing was by immunoSEQ multiplex PCR. This table has 400,000 to 550,000 clones, 70% to 90% appearing once. Sequencing was done on a sample of PBMCs or T cells enriched from blood (not recorded which). The receptors were gathered from a woman younger than 35 with acute COVID-19. The CDR3 runs from the conserved cysteine through the conserved F or W. A D gene is named only where the DNA matches it firmly. Clone size, where shown, is once, few, many, or a class for clones that have expanded.

clone size	V gene	J gene	D gene	CDR3 protein	CDR3 DNA
-	TRBV7-9	TRBJ2-2	TRBD1	CASSGSGTENTGELFF	TGTGCCAGCAGCGGCTCCGGGACAGAGAACACCGGGGAGCTGTTTTTT
-	TRBV3-1/TRBV3-2	TRBJ1-5	-	CASSQNSYQPQHF	TGTGCCAGCAGCCAAAACAGTTATCAGCCCCAGCATTTT
-	TRBV11-2	TRBJ1-1	-	CASSLVTATEAFF	TGTGCCAGCAGCTTAGTGACAGCCACTGAAGCTTTCTTT
-	TRBV13	TRBJ1-3	-	CASSLDGGGNTIYF	TGTGCCAGCAGCCTAGACGGAGGAGGAAACACCATATATTTT
-	TRBV11-2	TRBJ1-4	-	CASSPGSWEKLFF	TGTGCCAGCAGCCCCGGGTCATGGGAAAAACTGTTTTTT
-	TRBV11-2	TRBJ1-2	TRBD1	CASSQGGTGGEGYTF	TGTGCCAGCAGCCAAGGTGGGACAGGGGGCGAGGGCTACACCTTC
-	TRBV29-1	TRBJ1-5	-	CSVVPGYNQPQHF	TGCAGCGTTGTCCCGGGTTACAATCAGCCCCAGCATTTT
-	TRBV3-1/TRBV3-2	TRBJ2-1	-	CASGGTQRPYNEQFF	TGTGCCAGCGGGGGGACCCAGAGACCTTACAATGAGCAGTTCTTC
few	TRBV4-1	TRBJ2-1	TRBD1	CASSLQGSSYNEQFF	TGCGCCAGCAGCTTACAGGGGAGCTCCTACAATGAGCAGTTCTTC
once	TRBV9	TRBJ1-1	-	CASSPPTGRGAEAFF	TGTGCCAGCAGCCCACCTACAGGGAGGGGGGCTGAAGCTTTCTTT
once	TRBV2	TRBJ2-1	-	CASRAGTFSYNEQFF	TGTGCCAGCAGAGCCGGGACTTTCTCCTACAATGAGCAGTTCTTC
-	TRBV2	TRBJ2-7	-	CASSVVMGAGEQYF	TGTGCCAGCAGTGTCGTGATGGGGGCAGGCGAGCAGTACTTC
-	TRBV6-5	TRBJ1-6	TRBD1	CASSPTGGSSPLHF	TGTGCCAGCAGTCCGACAGGGGGCTCTTCACCCCTCCACTTT
-	TRBV28	TRBJ2-1	TRBD2	CASSLSRGGVSNEQFF	TGTGCCAGCAGTTTATCCCGGGGAGGGGTCAGCAATGAGCAGTTCTTC
-	TRBV5-1	TRBJ2-6	TRBD2	CASSLGSGSVPGANVLTF	TGCGCCAGCAGCTTGGGTAGCGGGAGTGTCCCTGGGGCCAACGTCCTGACTTTC
-	TRBV28	TRBJ2-4	TRBD2	CASTSPGLEGYIQYF	TGTGCCAGCACAAGTCCGGGACTAGAGGGGTACATTCAGTACTTC
-	TRBV6-2/TRBV6-3	TRBJ1-1	-	CASSDPPRTEAFF	TGTGCCAGCAGCGACCCGCCGAGGACTGAAGCTTTCTTT
once	TRBV4-1	TRBJ1-1	TRBD1	CASSQDVTGGTEAFF	TGCGCCAGCAGCCAAGATGTCACAGGGGGCACTGAAGCTTTCTTT
once	TRBV5-5	TRBJ2-7	TRBD2	CASSPQERGSYEQYF	TGTGCCAGCAGCCCCCAGGAGCGGGGATCCTACGAGCAGTACTTC
few	TRBV14	TRBJ2-7	TRBD1	CASSLRQGYEQYF	TGTGCCAGCAGCCTTCGACAGGGTTACGAGCAGTACTTC
-	TRBV5-1	TRBJ2-5	-	CASSLNSGGQETQYF	TGCGCCAGCAGCTTGAATAGCGGAGGCCAAGAGACCCAGTACTTC
-	TRBV7-2	TRBJ2-5	-	CASSVSRETQYF	TGTGCCAGCAGCGTTAGCAGAGAGACCCAGTACTTC
-	TRBV6-1	TRBJ2-1	TRBD2	CASSEATSPYNEQFF	TGTGCCAGCAGTGAAGCGACTAGCCCATACAATGAGCAGTTCTTC
-	TRBV10-3	TRBJ1-6	-	CAISEIQGSPLHF	TGTGCCATCAGTGAGATACAGGGTTCACCCCTCCACTTT
-	TRBV25-1	TRBJ2-3	TRBD2	CASSSGTSGWDTQYF	TGTGCCAGCAGTTCTGGGACTAGCGGTTGGGATACGCAGTATTTT
few	TRBV10-3	TRBJ1-1	TRBD1	CAIRDSQMNTEAFF	TGTGCCATACGGGACAGCCAGATGAACACTGAAGCTTTCTTT
-	TRBV19	TRBJ1-1	TRBD1	CATEPGQGRPEAFF	TGTGCCACTGAGCCGGGACAGGGGCGGCCTGAAGCTTTCTTT
-	TRBV7-9	TRBJ2-1	-	CASSPRDSEQFF	TGTGCCAGCAGCCCCCGGGACTCCGAGCAGTTCTTC
-	TRBV27	TRBJ1-1	-	CASSFPPGGEELTRLAFF	TGTGCCAGCAGTTTCCCCCCGGGAGGAGAAGAGCTTACGCGTTTAGCTTTCTTT
-	TRBV7-9	TRBJ1-5	-	CASSLGRQPQHF	TGTGCCAGCAGCTTAGGCAGACAGCCCCAGCATTTT
-	TRBV28	TRBJ1-1	TRBD1	CASSSGQGAIVGAFF	TGTGCCAGCAGTTCCGGACAGGGGGCTATCGTGGGGGCTTTCTTT
-	TRBV6-5	TRBJ1-6	-	CASISTGGNSPLHF	TGTGCCAGCATATCGACAGGAGGAAATTCACCCCTCCACTTT
-	TRBV27	TRBJ1-2	TRBD1	CASSSPLTGKRNGYTF	TGTGCCAGCAGTTCCCCCTTGACAGGGAAACGCAATGGCTACACCTTC
-	TRBV6-5	TRBJ1-2	TRBD1	CAEERDRGLYGYTF	TGTGCCGAGGAAAGGGACAGGGGGTTGTATGGCTACACCTTC
-	TRBV18	TRBJ2-2	-	CASSDRGGNTGELFF	TGTGCCAGCTCGGATCGAGGGGGGAACACCGGGGAGCTGTTTTTT
once	TRBV19	TRBJ2-1	TRBD1	CASSSLQGNEQFF	TGTGCCAGTAGTTCCCTACAGGGGAATGAGCAGTTCTTC
-	TRBV7-9	TRBJ1-1	TRBD1	CASSVGQVNTEAFF	TGTGCCAGCAGCGTGGGACAGGTAAACACTGAAGCTTTCTTT
once	TRBV4-3	TRBJ2-5	-	CASSQDQGSSGQQETQYF	TGCGCCAGCAGCCAAGATCAGGGGTCTAGCGGACAGCAAGAGACCCAGTACTTC
-	TRBV20-1	TRBJ1-4	-	CSAGGNEKLFF	TGCAGTGCCGGGGGGAATGAAAAACTGTTTTTT
-	TRBV3-1/TRBV3-2	TRBJ2-5	-	CASRGAGRRETQYF	TGTGCCAGCCGTGGGGCGGGGAGGAGGGAGACCCAGTACTTC
-	TRBV7-9	TRBJ2-2	TRBD2	CASSLVGSGPTTGELFF	TGTGCCAGCAGCTTAGTTGGTAGCGGGCCAACCACCGGGGAGCTGTTTTTT
-	TRBV7-2	TRBJ1-5	-	CASSLEGNSNQPQHF	TGTGCCAGCAGCTTAGAGGGGAATAGCAATCAGCCCCAGCATTTT
few	TRBV18	TRBJ1-1	-	CASSPQGLLEGDTEAFF	TGTGCCAGCTCACCACAAGGGTTACTCGAGGGAGACACTGAAGCTTTCTTT
-	TRBV11-2	TRBJ1-2	TRBD1	CASSLASRGLIYGYTF	TGTGCCAGCAGCTTAGCTTCCAGGGGGCTTATCTATGGCTACACCTTC
-	TRBV4-1	TRBJ2-1	TRBD2	CASSQMWGRDNEQFF	TGCGCCAGCAGCCAGATGTGGGGGAGGGACAATGAGCAGTTCTTC
few	TRBV5-4	TRBJ1-6	-	CASSLGDTDNSPLHF	TGTGCCAGCAGCTTAGGGGATACTGATAATTCACCCCTCCACTTT
-	TRBV9	TRBJ2-5	TRBD2	CASSVERGRETQYF	TGTGCCAGCAGCGTAGAGCGGGGCAGGGAGACCCAGTACTTC
-	TRBV27	TRBJ2-2	-	CASKQATANTGELFF	TGTGCCAGCAAACAGGCAACCGCGAACACCGGGGAGCTGTTTTTT
-	TRBV3-1/TRBV3-2	TRBJ2-1	TRBD2	CASSPTPSGNNEQFF	TGTGCCAGCAGCCCTACGCCTAGCGGGAACAATGAGCAGTTCTTC
-	TRBV7-9	TRBJ2-7	-	CASSSNYEQYF	TGTGCCAGCAGCTCAAACTACGAGCAGTACTTC
-	TRBV7-6	TRBJ2-5	-	CASGPGETQYF	TGTGCCAGCGGCCCGGGGGAGACCCAGTACTTC
-	TRBV7-3	TRBJ1-1	-	CASSLTSTTEAFF	TGTGCCAGCAGCTTAACATCCACAACTGAAGCTTTCTTT
-	TRBV19	TRBJ2-3	TRBD2	CASSIESGNTDTQYF	TGTGCCAGTAGTATTGAGAGCGGGAACACAGATACGCAGTATTTT
-	TRBV29-1	TRBJ1-2	TRBD1	CSVDPISQQGAGYTF	TGCAGCGTCGATCCGATCTCCCAACAGGGGGCTGGCTACACCTTC
-	TRBV5-1	TRBJ2-7	TRBD1	CASRSGTGTYEQYF	TGCGCCAGCAGATCCGGGACAGGGACCTACGAGCAGTACTTC